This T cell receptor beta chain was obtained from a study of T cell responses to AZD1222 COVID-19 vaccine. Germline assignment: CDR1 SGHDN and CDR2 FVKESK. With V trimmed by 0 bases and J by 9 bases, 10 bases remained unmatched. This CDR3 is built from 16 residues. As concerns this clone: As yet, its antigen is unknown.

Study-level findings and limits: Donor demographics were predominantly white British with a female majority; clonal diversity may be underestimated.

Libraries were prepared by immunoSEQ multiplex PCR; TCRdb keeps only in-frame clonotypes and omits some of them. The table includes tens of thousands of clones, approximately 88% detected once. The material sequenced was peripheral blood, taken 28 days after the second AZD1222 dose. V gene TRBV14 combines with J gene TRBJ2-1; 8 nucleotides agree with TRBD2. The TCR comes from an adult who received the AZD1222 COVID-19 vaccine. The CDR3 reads CASSQDSTSGPGEQFF. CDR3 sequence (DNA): TGTGCCAGCAGCCAAGACTCAACTAGCGGTCCGGGTGAGCAGTTCTTC.